The clone carrying this TCR beta chain was seen once. Its antigen is unidentified. Using immunoSEQ multiplex PCR, the repertoire was profiled, and TCRdb retains in-frame clones only, with some absent. The data contain more than 25,000 clones, approximately 90% of them seen just once; the ten biggest clones take up 2% to 3%. Exposure to brentuximab vedotin varied, and each patient had relapsed following autologous stem cell transplantation. The data stem from a study of PD-1 blockade in classical Hodgkin lymphoma. Study results and limitations: A significant rise in TCR diversity by C4D1 was seen for CD4+ but not CD8+ cells. Before treatment, TCR diversity in newly diagnosed patients was reportedly lower than in healthy donors. When nivolumab was started under 1 year after ASCT, patients were excluded. Undefined causes, possibly disease activity or prior therapy, underlie the repertoire differences.

Deletions cut 4 bases from V and 6 bases from J, with 13 bases between. CDR1 and CDR2 (germline): SGHAT, FQDESV (reference sequence). CDR3 size: 13 residues. This receptor was obtained from a human donor with classical Hodgkin lymphoma. This specimen was peripheral blood mononuclear cells (PBMCs), taken at baseline. This chain links TRBV11-1 with TRBJ2-7, with unresolved D. CDR3 sequence: CASSSSYVGEQYF. CDR3 DNA: TGTGCCAGCAGCTCATCCTACGTAGGCGAGCAGTACTTC.